These 16 T cell receptor beta chains came from one sample sequenced in a study of T cells in Graves' hyperthyroidism and ophthalmopathy. RNA transcripts served as the template for amplifying TCR beta CDR3 regions. HTBI primers drove first-round RT-PCR of the TCR CDR3. One entry per CDR3 protein results from TCRdb running MiXCR on the multiplex PCR reads. The sample has approximately 360,000 distinct CDR3 sequences, approximately 25% seen once; the top ten hold around 70%. The sequencing sample was made of blood. The receptors were gathered from a middle-aged man with Graves' hyperthyroidism.

This clonotype was picked up many times. J is TRBJ2-3 and V is TRBV9, with 7 positions matching TRBD2. Germline V gene data show CDR1 as SGDLS and CDR2 as YYNGEE. The CDR3 spans 13 residues. The trim removed 5 bases at V and 3 bases at J, leaving 3 bases unmatched. The CDR3 loop reads CASSVGGTDTQYF. In DNA form, the CDR3 reads TGTGCCAGCAGTGTGGGGGGGACAGATACGCAGTATTTT.

This clonotype has at least ten counts. One end of the junction does not line up with germline, which may come from a read error. This chain connects TRBV28 to TRBJ1-1; 7 positions match TRBD1. CDR3 size: 13 residues. Germline CDR1 MDHEN, CDR2 SYDVKM. The CDR3 DNA reads as TGTGCCAGCAGTTTAACAGGGGATTCTGAGGCTTTCTTT. The encoded protein is CASSLTGDSEAFF.

This clonotype was seen at least ten times. The rearrangement links TRBV2 to TRBJ2-5; 7 bases agree with TRBD2. CDR3 length equals 14 residues. CDR1 and CDR2 (germline): SNHLY, FYNNEI. V dropped 6 bases and J dropped 0; count of bases not matched to a gene: 4. CDR3 coding DNA: TGTGCCAGCAGACCACTAGCGAACCAAGAGACCCAGTACTTC. Protein sequence: CASRPLANQETQYF.

The sample holds a few counts of this clonotype. The chain combines TRBV7-9 with TRBJ2-3; D tentatively reads TRBD1 or TRBD2 (6 bases each). The V gene lost 1 base and the J gene lost 2 bases, with 16 bases spanning the gap. Germline V gene sequence: CDR1 SEHNR, CDR2 FQNEAQ (reference sequence). This CDR3 is built from 17 residues. The CDR3, as DNA: TGTGCCAGCAGCTTAGGGCAAGGGGGGCCGGACACAGATACGCAGTATTTT. Translated: CASSLGQGGPDTDTQYF. Filled out from reference TRBV7-9 and TRBJ2-3, the complete variable domain reads DTGVSQNPRHKITKRGQNVTFRCDPISEHNRLYWYRQTLGQGPEFLTYFQNEAQLEKSRLLSDRFSAERPKGSFSTLEIQRTEQGDSAMYLCASSLGQGGPDTDTQYFGPGTRLTVL.

The sample holds a few counts of this clonotype. V gene TRBV20-1 combines with J gene TRBJ1-2; D unclear. V lost 6 bases and J lost 9, with 17 bases in between. The CDR3 is 12 residues long. Germline V gene sequence: CDR1 DFQATT, CDR2 SNEGSKA (reference sequence). The CDR3 DNA follows: TGCAGTGCGTTCCAGGTCCGCCGCAGCTACACCTTC. Its protein is CSAFQVRRSYTF.

This clonotype showed up just once. The chain is built from TRBV19 and TRBJ2-5; D is unclear. V dropped 3 bases and J dropped 1 base, with 9 bases sitting between them. The CDR3 is 14 amino acids. Germline loops: CDR1 LNHDA, CDR2 SQIVND (reference sequence). The CDR3 sequence: CASSIVIGQETQYF. CDR3 bases: TGTGCCAGTAGTATCGTGATCGGCCAAGAGACCCAGTACTTC.

The V gene is TRBV2, the J gene TRBJ1-2; D possibly corresponds to TRBD1 (6 bases). Germline assignment: CDR1 SNHLY and CDR2 FYNNEI. The V end was cut by 10 bases, the J end by 4 bases, with 19 bases between. This CDR3 has 14 residues. The CDR3 loop is CATRTGTLSYGYTF. CDR3 bases: TGTGCCACCAGAACAGGGACCCTATCCTATGGCTACACCTTC.

The chain has TRBV6-2 or TRBV6-3 and TRBJ2-7; TRBD1 agrees at 8 bases. CDR1 and CDR2 (germline): MNHEY, SVGEGT. The CDR3 is 13 amino acids. The ends lost 9 bases at V and 3 bases at J; junction bases unmatched: 7. CDR3 coding DNA: TGTGCCAGTTCCCGCAGGGGGCTCTACGAGCAGTACTTC. Its protein is CASSRRGLYEQYF.

The CDR3 DNA sequence: TGTGCCAGCAGCTTAGGACAGGAGACCTACGAGCAGTACTTC. Translating it yields CASSLGQETYEQYF. The chain links TRBV7-9 to TRBJ2-7; D might be TRBD1 (6 bases). Trimming pared 1 base from V and 2 bases from J, leaving 9 bases between. The germline CDR1 and CDR2 sequences are SEHNR and FQNEAQ (reference sequence). This CDR3 is 14 amino acids long.

V usage is TRBV12-3 or TRBV12-4 and J usage is TRBJ2-2; no definite D call. Trimming took 8 bases from V and 7 from J, leaving 11 bases between them. The CDR3 loop spans 12 amino acids. DNA for the CDR3: TGTGCCAGCTCGCTGGATGACGGGGAGCTGTTTTTT. It codes for CASSLDDGELFF.

This clonotype was found a few times. The rearrangement joins TRBV20-1 to TRBJ2-3; D tentatively reads TRBD1 or TRBD2 (5 bases each). This CDR3 spans 14 amino acids. V was cut by 6 bases and J by 3 bases, with 16 bases left in between. Per the germline V gene, CDR1 is DFQATT and CDR2 is SNEGSKA (reference sequence). CDR3 residues: CSAPEGYLTDTQYF. Here the CDR3 DNA reads TGCAGTGCCCCTGAGGGGTATTTGACAGATACGCAGTATTTT.

This clonotype was seen repeatedly, ten times or more. The rearrangement joins TRBV3-1 to TRBJ1-6; a weak D match, TRBD1 (6 bases). V was cut by 5 bases and J by 7 bases, with 12 bases left in between. There are 14 residues in the CDR3. Germline V gene sequence: CDR1 LGHDT, CDR2 YNNKEL (reference sequence). The CDR3 loop is CASSAGGQNSPLHF. CDR3 sequence (DNA): TGTGCCAGCAGCGCTGGGGGCCAAAATTCACCCCTCCACTTT. The variable domain in full, completed from reference TRBV3-1 and TRBJ1-6, reads DTAVSQTPKYLVTQMGNDKSIKCEQNLGHDTMYWYKQDSKKFLKIMFSYNNKELIINETVPNRFSPKSPDKAHLNLHINSLELGDSAVYFCASSAGGQNSPLHFGNGTRLTVT.

The chain employs TRBV28 and TRBJ2-7; tentative D call: TRBD2 (6 bases). V lost 5 bases to trimming and J lost 5 bases, with 13 bases between them. CDR3 length: 13 residues. Germline V gene data show CDR1 as MDHEN and CDR2 as SYDVKM. The CDR3 loop reads CASSSRGLNEQYF. The DNA of the CDR3 is TGTGCCAGCAGTAGCCGGGGGTTGAACGAGCAGTACTTC.

The genes are TRBV27 and TRBJ1-5; D gene uncertain. Trimming pared 1 base from V and 2 bases from J, leaving 6 bases between. This CDR3 has 14 amino acids. Germline values: CDR1 MNHEY, CDR2 SMNVEV (reference sequence). As DNA, the CDR3 is TGTGCCAGCAGTTTATTTGAAGGCAATCAGCCCCAGCATTTT. Translated, it gives CASSLFEGNQPQHF.

This clonotype turned up a few times. The CDR3 is CASSLVAGGLAYEQYF. In nucleotides, the CDR3 is TGTGCCAGCAGCTTAGTGGCGGGAGGGCTCGCTTACGAGCAGTACTTC. The genes are TRBV7-2 and TRBJ2-7, with TRBD2 matching over 9 bases. The V gene end was trimmed by 1 base and the J gene end by 4 bases; junction bases not matched to a gene: 8. The CDR3 consists of 16 residues. CDR1 and CDR2 (germline): SGHTA, FQGNSA.

The chain combines TRBV7-3 with TRBJ2-1, with D possibly matching TRBD2 (5 bases). The CDR3 covers 12 residues. The germline V gene encodes CDR1 SGHTA and CDR2 FQGTGA. V lost 5 bases, J lost 8 bases, and 10 bases lay in between. This CDR3 reads CASSANGDEQFF. The CDR3 coding sequence is TGTGCCAGCAGCGCTAACGGGGATGAGCAGTTCTTC. The variable domain in full, completed from reference TRBV7-3 and TRBJ2-1, reads GAGVSQTPSNKVTEKGKYVELRCDPISGHTALYWYRQSLGQGPEFLIYFQGTGAADDSGLPNDRFFAVRPEGSVSTLKIQRTERGDSAVYLCASSANGDEQFFGPGTRLTVL.